Listed here are 25 T cell receptor beta chains from one sample, sequenced in a study of CD8+CD57+ T cells in acquired aplastic anemia (dated by TCRdb to 2017 to 2018). Instrument on record: Illumina HiSeq 2000. Profiling of TCR beta VDJ combinations and CDR3 sequences used genomic DNA as the template. Through fastp at Q25 and MiXCR, TCRdb rebuilt clones from the public reads, retaining in-frame beta chains. Identical CDR3 proteins give one entry, which carries the most common genes and DNA. Recorded for this sample are some 150,000 distinct CDR3 sequences; about two thirds of them occurred a single time. The ten top clones hold approximately 48% of the sample. Patients chosen for sequencing had shown expansion of CD8+CD57+ cells by flow cytometry. Sequenced: sorted CD4+, CD8+, or CD8+CD57+ T cells (not recorded which) from PBMCs. All receptors derive from a human donor with aplastic anemia.

CDR3 amino acids: CAISERVNTEAFF. In nucleotides, the CDR3 is TGTGCCATCAGTGAAAGGGTGAACACTGAAGCTTTCTTT. The chain combines TRBV10-3 with TRBJ1-1; D remains unclear. The germline V and J ends were trimmed by 3 bases and 0 bases, with 5 bases remaining between them. Germline loops: CDR1 ENHRY, CDR2 SYGVKD. CDR3 length equals 13 residues.

This clonotype has just a few counts. This chain uses TRBV7-2 with TRBJ2-5; D not resolved. This CDR3 has 13 residues. CDR1 SGHTA and CDR2 FQGNSA come from the germline V gene. Trimming removed 2 bases at V and 1 base at J, with 5 bases between. CDR3 DNA sequence: TGTGCCAGCAGCTTACACCTCCAAGAGACCCAGTACTTC. This codes for CASSLHLQETQYF.

The rearrangement joins TRBV10-3 to TRBJ2-3; TRBD2 is a possible D gene (5 bases). V lost 7 bases, J lost 0 bases, and 8 bases lay in between. The length of the CDR3 is 13 residues. Per germline, CDR1 ENHRY and CDR2 SYGVKD. The CDR3 sequence: CAIMAGSTDTQYF. CDR3 bases: TGTGCCATCATGGCGGGTAGCACAGATACGCAGTATTTT.

A remark on this clonotype: Possible read error: a much larger clone is one base away. This chain links TRBV6-4 with TRBJ2-3; TRBD1 agrees at 7 bases. The V gene's germline CDR1 is MRHNA and CDR2 SNTAGT. The CDR3 is 14 residues long. J gave up 1 base and V 8 bases, and 6 bases lay outside the gene matches. The DNA of the CDR3 is TGTGCCAGCGGCAGACAGGGTGGCACAGATACGCAGTATTTT. Residues: CASGRQGGTDTQYF.

J is TRBJ1-5 and V is TRBV20-1, with D possibly matching TRBD1 (5 bases). Trimming stripped 5 bases from V and 2 bases from J, with 10 bases between. CDR3 length: 13 residues. CDR1 is DFQATT and CDR2 is SNEGSKA in the germline V gene (reference sequence). CDR3 coding DNA: TGCAGTGCTGGAGGGGCGGGCAATCAGCCCCAGCATTTT. This encodes CSAGGAGNQPQHF.

The chain couples TRBV7-9 to TRBJ2-2; unclear D gene. Germline V gene data show CDR1 as SEHNR and CDR2 as FQNEAQ (reference sequence). CDR3 length: 12 residues. Between the trimmed V and J ends, which lost 1 base and 7 bases, there was a span of 4 bases. This chain's CDR3 is CASSLEGGELFF. Here the CDR3 DNA reads TGTGCCAGCAGCTTAGAGGGCGGGGAGCTGTTTTTT.

The chain joins TRBV2 to TRBJ1-2, with no clear D. Looked up from germline, CDR1 is SNHLY and CDR2 is FYNNEI. The V end lost 6 bases, the J end lost 8 bases, and 7 bases lay between the germline ends. This CDR3 spans 10 amino acids. The CDR3, as DNA: TGTGCCAGCAGCTCTCCGGGCTACACCTTC. This gives the protein CASSSPGYTF.

This chain connects TRBV9 to TRBJ1-6; unclear D gene. V was pared by 4 bases and J by 9 bases, with 14 bases between. The germline CDR1 and CDR2 sequences are SGDLS and YYNGEE. The length of the CDR3 is 14 residues. The DNA of the CDR3 is TGTGCCAGCAGCCCAGCGGGGATGGGTTCACCCCTCCACTTT. Its protein is CASSPAGMGSPLHF.

This clonotype was seen a handful of times. The rearrangement joins TRBV6-5 to TRBJ2-7, with no clear D. CDR3 length equals 13 residues. V lost 2 bases and J 1 base, leaving 6 bases between the germline ends. Looked up from germline, CDR1 is MNHEY and CDR2 is SVGAGI. The CDR3 DNA reads as TGTGCCAGCAGTTACGTTAGATCCTACGAGCAGTACTTC. This sequence encodes CASSYVRSYEQYF.

This clonotype was observed a single time. The J gene is TRBJ1-2, the V gene TRBV20-1, with no clear D. There are 13 residues in the CDR3. Germline loops: CDR1 DFQATT, CDR2 SNEGSKA (reference sequence). V lost 3 bases, J lost 8 bases, and 16 bases lay in between. In nucleotides, the CDR3 is TGCAGTGCTAGCCAACATACTGCGAAGGGCTACACCTTC. Protein product: CSASQHTAKGYTF.

This chain connects TRBV5-4 to TRBJ2-7, with TRBD1 as a possible D gene (6 bases). Trimming removed 1 base at V and 5 bases at J, with 10 bases between. Germline V gene lookup returns CDR1 SGHNT and CDR2 YYREEE (reference sequence). This CDR3 is built from 13 residues. CDR3: CASSLQGPNEQYF. In DNA, the CDR3 is TGTGCCAGCAGCTTGCAGGGGCCCAACGAGCAGTACTTC.

The chain recombines TRBV7-8 with TRBJ2-7; no firm D call. The germline V gene has CDR1 SGHVS and CDR2 FQNEAQ. The CDR3 length is 12 residues. V lost 5 bases and J lost 0, with 5 bases in between. CDR3 region: CASSHPSYEQYF. The CDR3 DNA reads TGTGCCAGCAGCCACCCCTCCTACGAGCAGTACTTC.

The chain is built from TRBV2 and TRBJ1-2, with 9 bases identical to TRBD1. The germline CDR1 and CDR2 sequences are SNHLY and FYNNEI. V was clipped by 6 bases and J by 5 bases; unmatched bases: 10. The CDR3 spans 15 residues. CDR3 in amino acids: CASRARQGERYGYTF. The CDR3 region has the DNA TGTGCCAGCAGGGCCCGACAGGGGGAAAGGTATGGCTACACCTTC.

CDR3 in amino acids: CASSLSSGGADTQYF. Here the CDR3 DNA reads TGTGCCAGCAGCTTGAGTAGCGGGGGAGCAGATACGCAGTATTTT. V is TRBV7-9 and J is TRBJ2-3, with 9 bases that match TRBD2. The V gene's germline CDR1 is SEHNR and CDR2 FQNEAQ (reference sequence). The CDR3 runs to 15 residues. V lost 3 bases to trimming and J lost 4 bases; unmatched junction nucleotides: 5. The full variable domain, rest sourced from reference TRBV7-9 and TRBJ2-3, is DTGVSQNPRHKITKRGQNVTFRCDPISEHNRLYWYRQTLGQGPEFLTYFQNEAQLEKSRLLSDRFSAERPKGSFSTLEIQRTEQGDSAMYLCASSLSSGGADTQYFGPGTRLTVL.

This clonotype was counted only a few times. This sequence joins TRBV6-2 or TRBV6-3 and TRBJ1-5; 9 bases are shared with TRBD1. With 7 bases clipped from V and 7 bases from J, the junction kept 11 bases outside the gene matches. This CDR3 is 15 amino acids long. Germline lookup yields CDR1 MNHEY and CDR2 SVGEGT. The CDR3 spells CASIETRTGEQPQHF. The CDR3 DNA reads TGTGCCAGCATAGAGACCCGGACAGGGGAACAGCCCCAGCATTTT.

This chain joins TRBV10-2 and TRBJ2-3; D is unclear. Germline CDR1 reads WSHSY; CDR2 reads SAAADI. Trimming removed 2 bases from V and 1 base from J, with 10 bases in between. There are 15 residues in the CDR3. For the CDR3, the DNA is TGCGCCAGCAGTGAGACCATGACGCGCACAGATACGCAGTATTTT. This gives the protein CASSETMTRTDTQYF.

In DNA, the CDR3 is TGCAGTGCTAGTGGCGACAGGGAGCAGTTCTTC. Translating gives CSASGDREQFF. The V gene is TRBV20-1, the J gene TRBJ2-1; D may be TRBD1 (6 bases). Between the trimmed V and J ends, which lost 3 bases and 10 bases, there was a span of 10 bases. The CDR3 has 11 residues. CDR1 is DFQATT, CDR2 SNEGSKA, per germline (reference sequence).

Worth noting for this clonotype: One end of the junction fails to match germline, which may point to a read error. The chain has TRBV20-1 and TRBJ1-2; TRBD1 aligns across 9 bases. This CDR3 region has 18 residues. Germline lookup yields CDR1 DFQATT and CDR2 SNEGSKA (reference sequence). CDR3 protein: CSARVTSGQGSQNYGYTF. CDR3 in DNA: TGCAGTGCTAGGGTAACGTCGGGACAGGGATCCCAAAACTACGGCTACACCTTC.

The chain is built from TRBV19 and TRBJ1-5, with D unclear. This CDR3 contains 15 residues. V was shortened by 3 bases and J by 7 bases, with 16 bases between the two germline ends. Germline loops: CDR1 LNHDA, CDR2 SQIVND (reference sequence). CDR3 amino acids: CASSMRRQWGQPQHF. The CDR3 DNA reads TGTGCCAGTAGTATGAGGAGACAATGGGGACAGCCCCAGCATTTT.

This rearrangement joins TRBV25-1 to TRBJ1-4, with D tentatively TRBD1 (5 bases). This CDR3 contains 15 residues. The germline CDR1 and CDR2 sequences are MGHDK and SYGVNS. V lost 3 bases to trimming and J lost 3 bases, with 11 bases between them. The CDR3 DNA is TGTGCCAGCAGTGAGGGGAGGGGAGCTAATGAAAAACTGTTTTTT. Its translation is CASSEGRGANEKLFF.

The sample holds one count of this clonotype. The chain combines TRBV29-1 with TRBJ2-3; D is perhaps TRBD2 (6 bases). The V gene's germline CDR1 is SQVTM and CDR2 ANQGSEA. The CDR3 length is 14 residues. Trimming shortened V by 8 bases and J by 3 bases, and 18 bases separated the two germline ends. CDR3 DNA sequence: TGCAGCTATTCGGCGGGACGACGGACAGATACGCAGTATTTT. Protein: CSYSAGRRTDTQYF.

This clonotype was detected only once. The chain combines TRBV7-9 with TRBJ2-5; no definite D call. Trimming cost V 5 bases and J 2 bases, with 18 bases left between them. The germline CDR1 and CDR2 sequences are SEHNR and FQNEAQ (reference sequence). This CDR3 is built from 16 residues. The DNA for the CDR3 is TGTGCCAGCAGCCCCCGGGCCCTCGGACCACAAGAGACCCAGTACTTC. Translated: CASSPRALGPQETQYF.

The chain couples TRBV6-5 to TRBJ1-3; possible D gene TRBD1, 6 bases. V lost 2 bases, J lost 4 bases, and 12 bases lay in between. The CDR3 has 15 residues. Per the germline V gene, CDR1 is MNHEY and CDR2 is SVGAGI. The CDR3 region has the DNA TGTGCCAGCAGTTACGCCGGGACATTCGGAAACACCATATATTTT. It specifies CASSYAGTFGNTIYF.

Comments on this clonotype: An end of the junction does not agree with germline; a read error may underlie this. The rearrangement links TRBV10-3 to TRBJ2-5; 7 bases fit TRBD1. The CDR3 totals 14 residues. CDR1 is ENHRY and CDR2 is SYGVKD in the germline V gene. CDR3 in DNA: TGTGCCAGCAGTGAAAGGGGGCGTATAGAGACCCAGTACTTC. Protein: CASSERGRIETQYF.

This rearrangement joins TRBV20-1 to TRBJ2-3; 9 nucleotides match TRBD2. Germline V gives CDR1 DFQATT, CDR2 SNEGSKA (reference sequence). The CDR3 spans 14 residues. V lost 6 bases, J lost 5 bases, and 9 bases stayed unmatched. CDR3 in amino acids: CSASMRGGRDTQYF. CDR3 nucleotide sequence: TGCAGTGCGAGTATGCGGGGGGGTCGAGATACGCAGTATTTT.